These T cell receptor beta chains were read from a single sample in a study of blood T cell repertoires in COVID-19. Some clones are missing from TCRdb's copy, which holds only in-frame ones; the method was immunoSEQ multiplex PCR. The data show tens of thousands of clones, around 81% seen once. Sequenced material: peripheral blood. These receptors all stem from a human donor in a cohort sampled during active COVID-19. CDR3s include the opening cysteine and the closing phenylalanine or tryptophan. Each record gives: D gene, J gene, clone size, V gene, CDR3 DNA, CDR3 protein. The D gene is left open where the match is weak. The listing skips clone size in some rows; elsewhere it reads once, few, many or a size class.

D: .
J: TRBJ2-7
size: .
V: TRBV27
DNA: TGTGCCAGCACCCGAATGTCGGGTGCCGAGCAGTACTTC
CDR3: CASTRMSGAEQYF

D: TRBD1
J: TRBJ1-1
size: .
V: TRBV5-1
DNA: TGCGCCAGCAGCTTGGAACAGGGGGCTTTTGAAGCTTTCTTT
CDR3: CASSLEQGAFEAFF

D: .
J: TRBJ2-7
size: .
V: TRBV2
DNA: TGTGCCGGATCGGACACCCTGGGGAAGCAGTACTTC
CDR3: CAGSDTLGKQYF

D: TRBD2
J: TRBJ2-7
size: .
V: TRBV6-5
DNA: TGTGCCAGCAAGACTAGCGGGAACTCCTACGAGCAGTACTTC
CDR3: CASKTSGNSYEQYF

D: .
J: TRBJ2-6
size: .
V: TRBV24-1
DNA: TGTGCCACCAGTGACTTACAGTTTGGGGCCAACGTCCTGACTTTC
CDR3: CATSDLQFGANVLTF

D: TRBD2
J: TRBJ2-3
size: .
V: TRBV7-3
DNA: TGTGCCAGCAGCGCCCGGGAGGGACCCACAGATACGCAGTATTTT
CDR3: CASSAREGPTDTQYF

D: .
J: TRBJ1-1
size: once
V: TRBV18
DNA: TGTGCCAGCTCACCACAAGGGGCCGGTGAAGCTTTCTTT
CDR3: CASSPQGAGEAFF

D: TRBD1
J: TRBJ2-3
size: .
V: TRBV5-1
DNA: TGCGCCAGCAGCCTCCGGGACAGGGGGGGCACAGATACGCAGTATTTT
CDR3: CASSLRDRGGTDTQYF

D: TRBD1
J: TRBJ1-2
size: .
V: TRBV5-1
DNA: TGCGCCAGCAGCCTGACAGGGGGTGAGTATGGCTACACCTTC
CDR3: CASSLTGGEYGYTF

D: .
J: TRBJ1-6
size: .
V: TRBV11-3
DNA: TGTGCCAGCAGCCAGGCGGGAAATTCACCCCTCCACTTT
CDR3: CASSQAGNSPLHF

D: TRBD1
J: TRBJ1-4
size: once
V: TRBV30
DNA: TGTGCCTGGAGTGCCCCGGGACAGGGGGAGACGGCTAATGAAAAACTGTTTTTT
CDR3: CAWSAPGQGETANEKLFF

D: .
J: TRBJ2-5
size: once
V: TRBV28
DNA: TGTGCCAGCAGTGCCCCCCCGGGACATGGAGAGACCCAGTACTTC
CDR3: CASSAPPGHGETQYF

D: .
J: TRBJ2-6
size: .
V: TRBV19
DNA: TGTGCCAGTAGTATCTTTTGGAGTGGAGGGTTTCAGGCCAACGTCCTGACTTTC
CDR3: CASSIFWSGGFQANVLTF

D: TRBD1
J: TRBJ2-4
size: .
V: TRBV18
DNA: TGTGCCAGCTCACCGGGACAGGGCGTAAACATTCAGTACTTC
CDR3: CASSPGQGVNIQYF

D: .
J: TRBJ2-2
size: .
V: TRBV9
DNA: TGTGCCAGCAGCCCGGACAGGAACACCGGGGAGCTGTTTTTT
CDR3: CASSPDRNTGELFF

D: .
J: TRBJ1-6
size: few
V: TRBV27
DNA: TGTGCCAGCAGTATAGACAGGACCTATAATTCACCCCTCCACTTT
CDR3: CASSIDRTYNSPLHF

D: .
J: TRBJ1-1
size: .
V: TRBV6-2/TRBV6-3
DNA: TGTGCCAGCAGCCGTGGACAGTTGAACACTGAAGCTTTCTTT
CDR3: CASSRGQLNTEAFF

D: TRBD1
J: TRBJ1-3
size: .
V: TRBV5-6
DNA: TGTGCCAGCAGCCTCGAGGGACAGGTCCTCTACTCTGGAAACACCATATATTTT
CDR3: CASSLEGQVLYSGNTIYF

D: TRBD1
J: TRBJ1-2
size: .
V: TRBV11-2
DNA: TGTGCCAGCAGCTTAGGGGGACAGGGGATCGATGGCTACACCTTC
CDR3: CASSLGGQGIDGYTF

D: TRBD1
J: TRBJ2-7
size: .
V: TRBV11-3
DNA: TGTGCCAGCAGCCCTGACAGGGGCCACGAGCAGTACTTC
CDR3: CASSPDRGHEQYF

D: .
J: TRBJ2-1
size: .
V: TRBV10-1
DNA: TGCGCCAGCAGTGAGAGGATCGGTACGGGGTCCCCCTACAATGAGCAGTTCTTC
CDR3: CASSERIGTGSPYNEQFF

D: .
J: TRBJ2-3
size: once
V: TRBV7-8
DNA: TGTGCCAGCAGCTTAGCGGACAGAGGCACAGATACGCAGTATTTT
CDR3: CASSLADRGTDTQYF

D: .
J: TRBJ1-6
size: .
V: TRBV12-3/TRBV12-4
DNA: TGTGCCAGCAGGGCCGAGGGAGGTTCACCCCTCCACTTT
CDR3: CASRAEGGSPLHF

D: .
J: TRBJ2-2
size: .
V: TRBV28
DNA: TGTGCCAGCAGTTTACCGGGGTCTGGCGGGGAGCTGTTTTTT
CDR3: CASSLPGSGGELFF

D: .
J: TRBJ2-1
size: .
V: TRBV11-1
DNA: TGTGCCAGCAGCTTAGACAGCCTCGTTGAGCAGTTCTTC
CDR3: CASSLDSLVEQFF

D: TRBD2
J: TRBJ2-1
size: .
V: TRBV3-1/TRBV3-2
DNA: TGTGCCAGCAGCCACTTGATCTCTAGCGGGGTTTACAATGAGCAGTTCTTC
CDR3: CASSHLISSGVYNEQFF

D: TRBD2
J: TRBJ2-7
size: .
V: TRBV28
DNA: TGTGCCAGCGCCCGAGGAGGCGGGGGAATCTACGAGCAGTACTTC
CDR3: CASARGGGGIYEQYF

D: .
J: TRBJ1-6
size: .
V: TRBV12-3/TRBV12-4
DNA: TGTGCCAGCAGTATTGATCCGGGTTCACCCCTCCACTTT
CDR3: CASSIDPGSPLHF

D: .
J: TRBJ1-2
size: .
V: TRBV30
DNA: TGTGCCTGGGCCATCCTGGGGCGGAACTATGGCTACACCTTC
CDR3: CAWAILGRNYGYTF

D: .
J: TRBJ2-2
size: .
V: TRBV18
DNA: TGTGCCAGCTCACCACCGTCGGCCAGGGTGGCCACCGGGGAGCTGTTTTTT
CDR3: CASSPPSARVATGELFF

D: .
J: TRBJ2-5
size: .
V: TRBV7-2
DNA: TGTGCCAGCAGCTTTTCTGGCCAGGGAGAGACCCAGTACTTC
CDR3: CASSFSGQGETQYF

D: .
J: TRBJ1-1
size: .
V: TRBV12-3/TRBV12-4
DNA: TGTGCCAGCAGTCCACTCGTTCCCACTGAAGCTTTCTTT
CDR3: CASSPLVPTEAFF

D: TRBD2
J: TRBJ2-2
size: .
V: TRBV30
DNA: TGTGCCTGGAGTGTGACCCAAGCGGGGGGGCCCGGCAAGCTGTTTTTT
CDR3: CAWSVTQAGGPGKLFF

D: TRBD1
J: TRBJ2-1
size: .
V: TRBV29-1
DNA: TGCAGCGGGTCGGACAGGGTGTACAATGAGCAGTTCTTC
CDR3: CSGSDRVYNEQFF

D: TRBD1
J: TRBJ2-7
size: few
V: TRBV11-1
DNA: TGTGCCAGCAGCCGAAACGGACAGGGATCTTACGAGCAGTACTTC
CDR3: CASSRNGQGSYEQYF

D: TRBD2
J: TRBJ2-2
size: once
V: TRBV7-3
DNA: TGTGCCAGCAGCTTATCCTCACTAGCGGGGAACACCGGGGAGCTGTTTTTT
CDR3: CASSLSSLAGNTGELFF

D: .
J: TRBJ1-5
size: .
V: TRBV2
DNA: TGTGCCAGCAGAGAGACAGTCAATAGCAATCAGCCCCAGCATTTT
CDR3: CASRETVNSNQPQHF

D: TRBD1
J: TRBJ1-2
size: .
V: TRBV5-6
DNA: TGTGCCAGCAGAGGGACAGGTGACTATGGCTACACCTTC
CDR3: CASRGTGDYGYTF

D: .
J: TRBJ2-1
size: once
V: TRBV6-1
DNA: TGTGCCAGCAGTGAGGGAGCGGGTCGGGTGAATGAGCAGTTCTTC
CDR3: CASSEGAGRVNEQFF

D: .
J: TRBJ2-1
size: .
V: TRBV19
DNA: TGTGCCAGTAGTACCTCCTGGGCGACACAAAATGAGCAGTTCTTC
CDR3: CASSTSWATQNEQFF

D: TRBD2
J: TRBJ2-1
size: once
V: TRBV5-1
DNA: TGCGCCAGCAGCTTGGCTAGCGGGAGTTACAATGAGCAGTTCTTC
CDR3: CASSLASGSYNEQFF

D: .
J: TRBJ2-3
size: .
V: TRBV4-2
DNA: TGTGCCAGCAGCTCGCCTCTTAGCGAGCGGACAGATACGCAGTATTTT
CDR3: CASSSPLSERTDTQYF

D: TRBD2
J: TRBJ2-5
size: .
V: TRBV4-2
DNA: TGTGCCAGCAGCCAAGGTGACAGCGGGGGGGCCGAAGAGACCCAGTACTTC
CDR3: CASSQGDSGGAEETQYF

D: TRBD2
J: TRBJ2-3
size: .
V: TRBV19
DNA: TGTGCCAGTGGACTAGCGCCTCCCCAGTATTTT
CDR3: CASGLAPPQYF

D: TRBD1
J: TRBJ1-1
size: few
V: TRBV29-1
DNA: TGCACCTCGAATACAGGGGGCACTGAAGCTTTCTTT
CDR3: CTSNTGGTEAFF

D: .
J: TRBJ2-5
size: .
V: TRBV11-2
DNA: TGTGCCAGCAGCTTATCTACAGGGCGGGAGACCCAGTACTTC
CDR3: CASSLSTGRETQYF

D: TRBD1
J: TRBJ1-2
size: .
V: TRBV27
DNA: TGTGCCAGCAGTTTATCCCCAACCGGGACAGGGGGCAGAGGCTACACCTTC
CDR3: CASSLSPTGTGGRGYTF

D: .
J: TRBJ2-6
size: .
V: TRBV5-1
DNA: TGCGCCAGCAGCCCCGGAGGTCTCTCTGGGGCCAACGTCCTGACTTTC
CDR3: CASSPGGLSGANVLTF

D: .
J: TRBJ1-1
size: .
V: TRBV5-1
DNA: TGCGCCAGCAGCTTAGTAATTGGGCCAGGGAGGGGGTACACTGAAGCTTTCTTT
CDR3: CASSLVIGPGRGYTEAFF